This T cell receptor (beta chain) came from a study of technical replicates of blood from a handful of donors. The repertoire was sequenced with immunoSEQ multiplex PCR; TCRdb's copy has only in-frame clones and lacks some. The sample has roughly 67,000 clones; 95% to 98% are singletons. The CDR3 covers 12 residues. V lost 2 bases, J lost 4 bases, and 7 bases lay in between. The germline V gene has CDR1 SGHRS and CDR2 YFSETQ. V and J are TRBV5-1 and TRBJ2-7; no firm D call. Source material: T cells isolated from PBMCs. The sequence was collected from a human donor in good health. The CDR3: CASSLESYEQYF. CDR3 nucleotide sequence: TGCGCCAGCAGCTTAGAGTCTTACGAGCAGTACTTC.